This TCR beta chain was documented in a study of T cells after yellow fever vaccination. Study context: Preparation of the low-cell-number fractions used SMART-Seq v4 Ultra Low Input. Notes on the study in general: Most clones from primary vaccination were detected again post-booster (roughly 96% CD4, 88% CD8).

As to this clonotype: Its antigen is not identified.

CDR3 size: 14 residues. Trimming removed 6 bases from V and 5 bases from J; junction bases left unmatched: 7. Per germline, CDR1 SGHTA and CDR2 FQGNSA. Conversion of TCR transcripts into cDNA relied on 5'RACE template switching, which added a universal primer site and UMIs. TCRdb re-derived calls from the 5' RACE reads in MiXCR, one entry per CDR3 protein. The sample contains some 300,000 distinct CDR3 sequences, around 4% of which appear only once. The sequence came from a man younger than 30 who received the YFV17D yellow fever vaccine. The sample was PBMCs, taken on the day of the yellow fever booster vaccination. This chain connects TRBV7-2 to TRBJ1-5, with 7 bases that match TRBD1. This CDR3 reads CASSHGQGDQPQHF. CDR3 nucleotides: TGTGCCAGCAGTCATGGGCAGGGGGATCAGCCCCAGCATTTT. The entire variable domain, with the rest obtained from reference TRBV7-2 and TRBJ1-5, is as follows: GAGVSQSPSNKVTEKGKDVELRCDPISGHTALYWYRQSLGQGLEFLIYFQGNSAPDKSGLPSDRFSAERTGGSVSTLTIQRTQQEDSAVYLCASSHGQGDQPQHFGDGTRLSIL.